Listed below are T cell receptor beta chains from one sample, sequenced in a study of shared clonotypes between healthy human individuals. Here immunoSEQ multiplex PCR was the method, and the copy in TCRdb shows in-frame clones only, minus some. The sample yields about 690,000 clones, about nine tenths seen once. Sequences were obtained from memory CD8+ T cells from PBMCs. The receptors were gathered from a man aged 18 to 30 in good health. Some clones in this sample may be carry-over from other donors' samples. Both conserved end residues are part of each CDR3. D genes are given only for firm matches. The listing skips clone size in some rows; elsewhere it reads once, few, many or a size class.

once	TRBJ2-7	-	TRBV10-2	CASWVGGSYEQYF	TGCGCCAGCTGGGTTGGGGGGTCCTACGAGCAGTACTTC
-	TRBJ1-1	-	TRBV27	CASSTQGWLTEAFF	TGTGCCAGCAGTACCCAGGGATGGCTCACTGAAGCTTTCTTT
-	TRBJ2-1	-	TRBV27	CASSLSSTGNNEQFF	TGTGCCAGCAGTTTATCGTCAACAGGGAACAATGAGCAGTTCTTC
-	TRBJ2-3	-	TRBV4-3	CASSQVHREKTDTQYF	TGCGCCAGCAGCCAAGTCCATCGGGAGAAGACAGATACGCAGTATTTT
-	TRBJ2-7	-	TRBV28	CASSFSGQGFYEQYF	TGTGCCAGCAGTTTCTCTGGGCAGGGGTTCTACGAGCAGTACTTC
-	TRBJ1-5	-	TRBV6-1	CASSVLRAEGNQPQHF	TGTGCCAGCAGTGTTCTCAGGGCAGAGGGCAATCAGCCCCAGCATTTT
once	TRBJ2-7	TRBD2	TRBV19	CASRGLAGSTSYEQYF	TGTGCCAGTAGGGGACTAGCGGGATCAACCTCCTACGAGCAGTACTTC
-	TRBJ2-3	-	TRBV4-1	CASSLVYTDTQYF	TGCGCCAGCAGCCTAGTATACACAGATACGCAGTATTTT
-	TRBJ2-7	-	TRBV9	CASSARGTTYEQYF	TGTGCCAGCAGCGCCAGGGGTACGACCTACGAGCAGTACTTC
-	TRBJ1-2	-	TRBV6-5	CASSYSGGLNYGYTF	TGTGCCAGCAGTTACTCGGGGGGCCTGAACTATGGCTACACCTTC
-	TRBJ2-2	-	TRBV9	CASSVEYRQSPSTGELFF	TGTGCCAGCAGCGTAGAGTATAGACAATCGCCGAGTACCGGGGAGCTGTTTTTT
-	TRBJ2-1	TRBD2	TRBV7-2	CASSLRGLAWNEQFF	TGTGCCAGCAGCTTGCGTGGACTAGCATGGAATGAGCAGTTCTTC
-	TRBJ1-5	TRBD1	TRBV9	CASSEGTGGNQPQHF	TGTGCCAGCAGCGAGGGGACAGGGGGCAATCAGCCCCAGCATTTT
-	TRBJ2-1	TRBD1	TRBV19	CASSIDLETGAYNEQFF	TGTGCCAGTAGTATAGATCTCGAGACAGGGGCCTACAATGAGCAGTTCTTC
-	TRBJ2-1	-	TRBV7-9	CASSLASLRILFF	TGTGCCAGCAGCTTAGCGAGCTTAAGAATCCTGTTCTTC
once	TRBJ2-1	-	TRBV7-9	CASSLQGSLYNEQFF	TGTGCCAGCAGCTTACAGGGTTCGCTTTACAATGAGCAGTTCTTC
-	TRBJ2-5	TRBD1	TRBV2	CASSEPRQGVGETQYF	TGTGCCAGCAGTGAACCCCGACAGGGAGTAGGGGAGACCCAGTACTTC
-	TRBJ2-7	TRBD1	TRBV19	CASSGQGLYEQYF	TGTGCCAGTTCTGGACAGGGGCTATACGAGCAGTACTTC
-	TRBJ2-3	TRBD2	TRBV23-1	CASSRGTSGYNTDTQYF	TGCGCCAGCAGTCGGGGGACTAGCGGCTATAACACAGATACGCAGTATTTT
-	TRBJ2-7	-	TRBV6-4	CANRSGTQIPYEQYF	TGTGCCAACCGCTCAGGGACACAGATCCCCTACGAGCAGTACTTC
-	TRBJ2-1	-	TRBV9	CASSALAANEQFF	TGTGCCAGCAGCGCACTAGCAGCCAATGAGCAGTTCTTC
-	TRBJ2-1	-	TRBV27	CASSSSGEGWDNEQFF	TGTGCCAGCAGTTCCTCGGGTGAGGGGTGGGACAATGAGCAGTTCTTC
-	TRBJ2-3	-	TRBV2	CAFVRPVSVDTQYF	TGTGCCTTTGTGAGGCCTGTTTCAGTAGATACGCAGTATTTT
-	TRBJ1-1	-	TRBV9	CASSAPGDGTEAFF	TGTGCCAGCAGCGCACCAGGGGATGGCACTGAAGCTTTCTTT
-	TRBJ2-7	TRBD2	TRBV4-3	CASSHDRAPGAGGHEQYF	TGCGCCAGCAGCCATGACCGGGCCCCGGGGGCGGGAGGACACGAGCAGTACTTC